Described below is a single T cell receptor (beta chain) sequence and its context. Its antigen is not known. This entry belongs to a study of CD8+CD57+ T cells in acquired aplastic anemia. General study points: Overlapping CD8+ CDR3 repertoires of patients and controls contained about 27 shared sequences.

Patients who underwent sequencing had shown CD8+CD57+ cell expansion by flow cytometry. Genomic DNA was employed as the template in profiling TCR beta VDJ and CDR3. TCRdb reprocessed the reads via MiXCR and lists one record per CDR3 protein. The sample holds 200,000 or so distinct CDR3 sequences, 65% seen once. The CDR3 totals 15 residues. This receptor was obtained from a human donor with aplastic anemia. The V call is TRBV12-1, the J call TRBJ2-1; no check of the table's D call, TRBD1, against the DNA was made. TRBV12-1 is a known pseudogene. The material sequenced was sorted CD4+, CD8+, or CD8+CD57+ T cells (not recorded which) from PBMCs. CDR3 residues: CASSFNRGRGNEQFF. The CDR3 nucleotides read TGTGCCAGCAGTTTCAACAGGGGGCGGGGGAATGAGCAGTTCTTC.